The sample holds a few counts of the clone carrying this T cell receptor (beta chain). The antigen is not known. The sample is drawn from a study of T-cell memory formation after mild COVID-19. TCRdb redid the calling of the 5' RACE reads with MiXCR, one entry per CDR3 protein. The profile shows 250,000 to 400,000 distinct CDR3 sequences, roughly an eighth of them singletons. Overall study findings and caveats: CD4/CD8 balance held among clones contracting day 15 to 85, and later expanders leaned CD4+.

Trimming took off 3 bases at V and 4 bases at J, with 16 bases between the two ends. Germline V CDR1 and CDR2: LNHDA, SQIVND (reference sequence). This CDR3 comprises 16 residues. The clonotype comes from a young man who had mild COVID-19 (a few samples of this study predate the infection). Cell type and time point are not known. The chain is built from TRBV19 and TRBJ1-5; perhaps TRBD1 as D (6 bases). The sample taken for sequencing was PBMCs or a T cell subset sorted from them (not recorded which). In DNA, the CDR3 is TGTGCCAGTAGTATGAATACCGGGGGCCAAAATCAGCCCCAGCATTTT. It encodes CASSMNTGGQNQPQHF.